This is a list of T cell receptor beta chains from one sample in a study of CD8 T cells in Susac syndrome. MiXCR, run by TCRdb on the immunoSEQ multiplex PCR reads, gives a single entry per CDR3 protein. In the table there are fewer than 350,000 distinct CDR3 sequences, about 92% of which are singletons. Sequencing was carried out using CD4+ T cells from PBMCs. Source of these receptors: a human donor with multiple sclerosis. Both conserved end residues are part of each CDR3. A D gene is named only where the DNA matches it firmly. For some rows the clone size is stated as once, few or many, or as a class when expanded; others skip it.

cdr3_aa cdr3_nt j_call v_call d_call clone_size
CASSPSGAPTEAFF TGTGCCAGCTCACCCTCTGGGGCACCGACTGAAGCTTTCTTT TRBJ1-1 TRBV18 - once
CASSGASGGANTGELFF TGTGCCAGCAGCGGCGCCAGCGGTGGAGCGAACACCGGGGAGCTGTTTTTT TRBJ2-2 TRBV9 - -
CASSWARGATNEKLFF TGCGCCAGCAGCTGGGCTCGGGGGGCGACTAATGAAAAACTGTTTTTT TRBJ1-4 TRBV5-1 - -
CASSDTGGEGYTF TGTGCCAGCAGTGATACAGGGGGGGAAGGCTACACCTTC TRBJ1-2 TRBV12-3/TRBV12-4 TRBD1 -
CASSYAGSPFVAKNIQYF TGTGCCAGCAGTTACGCGGGCTCCCCCTTTGTAGCCAAAAACATTCAGTACTTC TRBJ2-4 TRBV6-2/TRBV6-3 - -
CASSSWTGGEKLFF TGTGCCAGCAGCTCATGGACAGGAGGAGAAAAACTGTTTTTT TRBJ1-4 TRBV7-6 TRBD1 -
CASRPAQGAKNIQYF TGTGCCAGCAGACCAGCCCAGGGAGCCAAAAACATTCAGTACTTC TRBJ2-4 TRBV11-3 - -
CASSLARKGQPQHF TGTGCCAGCAGCTTGGCCAGGAAGGGTCAGCCCCAGCATTTT TRBJ1-5 TRBV5-6 - -
CASEGRNPSGANVLTF TGTGCCAGCGAGGGACGTAATCCCTCTGGGGCCAACGTCCTGACTTTC TRBJ2-6 TRBV9 - -
CSARLVDREDGNTIYF TGCAGTGCTAGACTCGTCGACAGGGAGGACGGAAACACCATATATTTT TRBJ1-3 TRBV20-1 TRBD1 -
CSAIIKRDRSTDTQYF TGCAGTGCTATAATAAAACGGGACAGGAGCACAGATACGCAGTATTTT TRBJ2-3 TRBV20-1 TRBD1 -
CASSRVGRTDTQYF TGTGCCAGTAGTAGGGTAGGGCGCACAGATACGCAGTATTTT TRBJ2-3 TRBV19 - -
CSARDPTGSRYGYTF TGCAGTGCTAGAGATCCGACAGGGTCGCGCTATGGCTACACCTTC TRBJ1-2 TRBV20-1 TRBD1 -
CASSYSMSRRQPLYEQYF TGTGCCAGCAGTTACTCGATGTCGAGGAGACAACCCCTCTACGAGCAGTACTTC TRBJ2-7 TRBV6-5 - -
CASSHMLGKGNQPQHF TGTGCCAGCAGTCATATGTTGGGGAAGGGGAATCAGCCCCAGCATTTT TRBJ1-5 TRBV12-3/TRBV12-4 - -
CASSYSGLAENIQYF TGTGCCAGCAGTTACTCCGGGCTAGCGGAAAACATTCAGTACTTC TRBJ2-4 TRBV6-6 TRBD2 -
CASSLTGQGNYNEQFF TGTGCCAGCAGTTTAACCGGACAGGGGAACTACAATGAGCAGTTCTTC TRBJ2-1 TRBV28 TRBD1 -
CSASKADNEQFF TGCAGTGCTAGCAAAGCGGACAATGAGCAGTTCTTC TRBJ2-1 TRBV20-1 - -
CAWQTTGDVLNEKLFF TGTGCCTGGCAAACGACAGGGGACGTCCTCAATGAAAAACTGTTTTTT TRBJ1-4 TRBV30 TRBD1 -
CASSLYRRDYNEQFF TGTGCCAGCAGCTTATATCGCAGGGACTACAATGAGCAGTTCTTC TRBJ2-1 TRBV7-3 - -
CASSLAKNTEAFF TGTGCCAGCAGCTTAGCGAAGAACACTGAAGCTTTCTTT TRBJ1-1 TRBV11-1 - -
CASSISGSSSATDTQYF TGTGCCAGTAGTATCAGCGGGAGCTCCTCCGCCACAGATACGCAGTATTTT TRBJ2-3 TRBV19 TRBD2 -
CASSPPGEGRKYEQYF TGTGCCAGCAGTCCTCCCGGTGAGGGTAGGAAGTACGAGCAGTACTTC TRBJ2-7 TRBV28 - -
CSVGTNSGNTIYF TGCAGCGTTGGGACAAACTCTGGAAACACCATATATTTT TRBJ1-3 TRBV29-1 - -
CASSINRVDTEAFF TGTGCCAGTAGTATAAACAGGGTTGACACTGAAGCTTTCTTT TRBJ1-1 TRBV19 - -
CASTRDAARNEQFF TGTGCCAGCACCCGGGACGCAGCTCGGAATGAGCAGTTCTTC TRBJ2-1 TRBV6-2/TRBV6-3 - -
CASSGPRETQYF TGTGCCAGCAGCGGCCCCCGAGAGACCCAGTACTTC TRBJ2-5 TRBV5-4 - -
CASSQDAGTSGRNEQFF TGCGCCAGCAGCCAAGACGCCGGGACTAGCGGGAGGAATGAGCAGTTCTTC TRBJ2-1 TRBV4-3 TRBD2 -
CASSPGQGNQPQHF TGTGCCAGTAGCCCGGGACAGGGAAATCAGCCCCAGCATTTT TRBJ1-5 TRBV18 TRBD1 few
CASSFQRNTEAFF TGTGCCAGCAGTTTCCAGAGGAACACTGAAGCTTTCTTT TRBJ1-1 TRBV27 - few
CASSYSSSPNEKLFF TGTGCCAGCAGTTACTCTAGTAGCCCGAATGAAAAACTGTTTTTT TRBJ1-4 TRBV6-2/TRBV6-3 - -
CASSNPLLRGSYEQYF TGTGCCAGCAGTAACCCCCTCTTAAGAGGGTCCTACGAGCAGTACTTC TRBJ2-7 TRBV6-6 - -
CASSQGRGKGNTEAFF TGCGCCAGCAGCCAAGGTCGCGGGAAGGGGAACACTGAAGCTTTCTTT TRBJ1-1 TRBV4-3 - -
CASSLVDVSGGREQYF TGCGCCAGCAGCTTGGTAGACGTGAGCGGGGGCCGCGAGCAGTACTTC TRBJ2-7 TRBV5-1 TRBD2 once
CASSERDTEAFF TGTGCCAGCAGTGAAAGGGACACTGAAGCTTTCTTT TRBJ1-1 TRBV25-1 - -
CASSPPGVSYEQYF TGTGCCAGCAGTCCGCCGGGGGTATCCTACGAGCAGTACTTC TRBJ2-7 TRBV27 - -
CASSEAEWEQYF TGTGCCAGCAGTGAAGCTGAGTGGGAGCAGTACTTC TRBJ2-7 TRBV2 - -
CASSLVTSGGPGNIQYF TGTGCCAGCAGCTTGGTTACTAGCGGGGGTCCGGGGAACATTCAGTACTTC TRBJ2-4 TRBV7-2 TRBD2 -
CATSFRLAGGHETQYF TGTGCCACCAGCTTTCGACTAGCGGGGGGGCATGAGACCCAGTACTTC TRBJ2-5 TRBV15 TRBD2 -
CASSISQLGNTGELFF TGTGCCAGCAGTATTTCACAGCTCGGGAACACCGGGGAGCTGTTTTTT TRBJ2-2 TRBV6-4 - -
CASSMGRAGYEQYF TGTGCCAGTAGTATGGGCAGGGCCGGCTACGAGCAGTACTTC TRBJ2-7 TRBV19 - -
CASSEHGELFF TGTGCCAGCAGTGAACACGGGGAGCTGTTTTTT TRBJ2-2 TRBV2 - -
CASSGAGSLADTQYF TGTGCCAGTAGTGGGGCAGGGTCCTTGGCAGATACGCAGTATTTT TRBJ2-3 TRBV19 - -
CASSYSGAGNTIYF TGTGCCAGCAGTTACTCAGGGGCTGGAAACACCATATATTTT TRBJ1-3 TRBV6-5 - -
CASSLQGYSYNSPLHF TGTGCCAGCAGCCTACAGGGTTACTCCTATAATTCACCCCTCCACTTT TRBJ1-6 TRBV7-2 - -
CASSQEAFYEQYF TGTGCCAGCAGCCAAGAGGCCTTCTACGAGCAGTACTTC TRBJ2-7 TRBV14 - few
CASSARLGLNGNTEAFF TGTGCCAGCAGCGCCCGTCTTGGGTTGAACGGAAACACTGAAGCTTTCTTT TRBJ1-1 TRBV7-2 - -
CASNSRDRGFTHYGYTF TGTGCCAGCAATTCCAGGGACAGGGGGTTTACCCACTATGGCTACACCTTC TRBJ1-2 TRBV6-5 TRBD1 -
CASSHGTGGRNQPQHF TGTGCCAGCAGCCACGGGACAGGGGGCAGGAATCAGCCCCAGCATTTT TRBJ1-5 TRBV28 TRBD1 -
CSVEARTGGRWAFF TGCAGCGTTGAAGCACGGACAGGGGGCCGTTGGGCTTTCTTT TRBJ1-1 TRBV29-1 TRBD1 -
CASSQGRHQPQHF TGTGCCAGCAGCCAAGGAAGGCATCAGCCCCAGCATTTT TRBJ1-5 TRBV3-1 - -
CASSELSGANVLTF TGTGCCAGCAGTGAATTGTCTGGGGCCAACGTCCTGACTTTC TRBJ2-6 TRBV2 - -
CASSQESGFYGYTF TGCGCCAGCAGCCAAGAATCGGGTTTTTATGGCTACACCTTC TRBJ1-2 TRBV4-1 - -
CASSPEETQYF TGTGCCAGCTCACCTGAAGAGACCCAGTACTTC TRBJ2-5 TRBV18 - -
CASRTRTGADTQYF TGTGCCAGCAGGACCAGAACAGGGGCAGATACGCAGTATTTT TRBJ2-3 TRBV6-6 TRBD1 -
CASSSWDRAVRSYTF TGTGCCAGCAGCTCCTGGGACAGGGCGGTTCGTAGCTACACCTTC TRBJ1-2 TRBV7-8 TRBD1 -
CASSPLRQGGNDGYTF TGTGCCAGCAGTCCTCTTCGACAGGGTGGTAACGATGGCTACACCTTC TRBJ1-2 TRBV27 TRBD1 -
CASSYARPYEQYF TGTGCCAGCAGTTACGCCAGGCCCTACGAGCAGTACTTC TRBJ2-7 TRBV6-2/TRBV6-3 - -
CASSSPRPGARRDTQYF TGTGCCAGCAGCTCCCCCCGTCCAGGGGCGAGGCGCGATACGCAGTATTTT TRBJ2-3 TRBV3-1 - -